The text below deals with one T cell receptor beta chain. The antigen is undetermined. These data are taken from a study of cytomegalovirus exposure and HLA in healthy donors. Notes on the study in general: The majority of TCR sequences were rare, yet some public TCRs appeared in many donors. In terms of immune exposure information, only CMV serostatus was available. Previous analysis showed most TCR beta V segments were productive about 87% or about 30% of the time.

13 Jbeta primers and 60 Vbeta primers were used for the PCR. The assay was immunoSEQ multiplex PCR, and TCRdb's table has in-frame clones only and misses some. The sample lists 170,000 or so clones, under 90% seen once, with around 1.9% in the top ten. The source is a man between 18 and 29 years old in good health and CMV-seronegative. Sequenced input: PBMCs.

This CDR3 is CASSLVVGTSDWEQYF. The CDR3 DNA reads as TGTGCCAGCAGCTTAGTGGTCGGGACTAGCGATTGGGAGCAGTACTTC. V usage is TRBV7-8 and J usage is TRBJ2-7; TRBD2 matches 10 bases. This CDR3 spans 16 amino acids. V lost 1 base to trimming and J lost 7 bases; unmatched junction nucleotides: 10. Germline lookup yields CDR1 SGHVS and CDR2 FQNEAQ.